This T cell receptor beta chain was captured by sequencing in a study of OX40 agonist ivuxolimab in advanced cancers. This CDR3 has 15 amino acids. V was shortened by 4 bases and J by 5 bases, with 17 bases between the two germline ends. The germline V gene encodes CDR1 SGHAT and CDR2 FQNNGV. Assay: immunoSEQ multiplex PCR; the TCRdb copy retains only in-frame clones and omits some. The table includes approximately 89,000 clones, approximately 91% detected once. This clone was counted once. This sequence originates from an adult with an advanced solid tumor such as melanoma, head and neck, liver or kidney cancer. The chain recombines TRBV11-2 with TRBJ1-1; D is unclear. The sequencing used CD4+ or CD8+ T cells sorted from blood, collected in a trial of the OX40 agonist ivuxolimab. As DNA, the CDR3 is TGTGCCAGCAGCTCCGAGGCTAGAAGAGGGACTGAAGCTTTCTTT. Translated: CASSSEARRGTEAFF.